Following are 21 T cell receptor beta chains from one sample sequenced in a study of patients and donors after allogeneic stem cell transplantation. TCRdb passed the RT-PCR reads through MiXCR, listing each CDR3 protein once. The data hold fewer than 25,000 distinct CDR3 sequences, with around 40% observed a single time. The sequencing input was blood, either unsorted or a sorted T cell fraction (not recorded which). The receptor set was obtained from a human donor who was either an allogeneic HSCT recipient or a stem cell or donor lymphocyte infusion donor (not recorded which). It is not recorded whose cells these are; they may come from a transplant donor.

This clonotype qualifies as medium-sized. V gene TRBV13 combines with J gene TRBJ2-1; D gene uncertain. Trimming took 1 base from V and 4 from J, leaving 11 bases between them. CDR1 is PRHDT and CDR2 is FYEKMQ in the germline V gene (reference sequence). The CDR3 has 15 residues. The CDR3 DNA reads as TGTGCCAGCAGCTTAGTAGCATCACTTTACAATGAGCAGTTCTTC. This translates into CASSLVASLYNEQFF.

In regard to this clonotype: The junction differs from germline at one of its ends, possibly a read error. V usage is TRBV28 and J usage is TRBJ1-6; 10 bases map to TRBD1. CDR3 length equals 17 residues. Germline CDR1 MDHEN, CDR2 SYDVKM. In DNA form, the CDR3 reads TGTGCCAGCAGTGTCTCCGGGACAGGGGACTATAATTCACCCATCCACTTT. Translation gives CASSVSGTGDYNSPIHF. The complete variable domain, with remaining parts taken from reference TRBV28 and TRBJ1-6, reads DVKVTQSSRYLVKRTGEKVFLECVQDMDHENMFWYRQDPGLGLRLIYFSYDVKMKEKGDIPEGYSVSREKKERFSLILESASTNQTSMYLCASSVSGTGDYNSPIHFGNGTRLTVT.

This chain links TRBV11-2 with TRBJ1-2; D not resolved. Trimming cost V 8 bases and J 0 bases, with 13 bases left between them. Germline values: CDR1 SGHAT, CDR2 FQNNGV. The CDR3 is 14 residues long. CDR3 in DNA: TGTGCCAGCTCCCTTTGGCAGCCTAACTATGGCTACACCTTC. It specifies CASSLWQPNYGYTF.

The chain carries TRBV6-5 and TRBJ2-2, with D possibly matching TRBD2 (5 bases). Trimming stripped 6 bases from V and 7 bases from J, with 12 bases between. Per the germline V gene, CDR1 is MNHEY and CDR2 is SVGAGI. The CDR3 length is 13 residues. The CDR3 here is CASRLVGGGELFF. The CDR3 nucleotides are TGTGCCAGCAGGCTGGTTGGAGGCGGGGAGCTGTTTTTT.

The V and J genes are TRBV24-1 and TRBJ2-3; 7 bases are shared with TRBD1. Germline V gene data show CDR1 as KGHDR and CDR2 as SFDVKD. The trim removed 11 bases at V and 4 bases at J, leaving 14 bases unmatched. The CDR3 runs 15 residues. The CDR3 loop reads CAISPRQGTADTQYF. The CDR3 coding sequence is TGTGCCATCTCTCCGAGACAGGGCACGGCAGATACGCAGTATTTT.

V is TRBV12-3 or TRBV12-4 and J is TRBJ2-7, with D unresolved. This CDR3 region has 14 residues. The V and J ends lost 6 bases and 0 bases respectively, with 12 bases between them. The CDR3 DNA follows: TGTGCCAGCAGGACCTCAGTGAGCTCCTACGAGCAGTACTTC. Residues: CASRTSVSSYEQYF.

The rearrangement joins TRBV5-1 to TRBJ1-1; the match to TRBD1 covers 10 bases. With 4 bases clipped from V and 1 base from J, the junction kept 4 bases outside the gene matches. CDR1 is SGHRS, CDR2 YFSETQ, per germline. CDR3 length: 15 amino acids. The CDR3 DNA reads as TGCGCCAGCAGCAGGGACAGGGGTGGGAACACTGAAGCTTTCTTT. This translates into CASSRDRGGNTEAFF. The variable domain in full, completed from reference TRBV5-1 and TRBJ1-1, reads KAGVTQTPRYLIKTRGQQVTLSCSPISGHRSVSWYQQTPGQGLQFLFEYFSETQRNKGNFPGRFSGRQFSNSRSEMNVSTLELGDSALYLCASSRDRGGNTEAFFGQGTRLTVV.

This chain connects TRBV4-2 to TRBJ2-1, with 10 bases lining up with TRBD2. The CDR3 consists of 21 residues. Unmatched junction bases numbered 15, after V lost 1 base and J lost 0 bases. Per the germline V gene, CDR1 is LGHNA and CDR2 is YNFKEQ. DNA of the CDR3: TGTGCCAGCAGCCAAGTATACTACCGGGCCACTAGCGGGGTCTCCTACAATGAGCAGTTCTTC. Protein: CASSQVYYRATSGVSYNEQFF.

CDR3 DNA: TGTGCCAGCAGCCAAGACGAAGACAGACCCGATTATTTTAATGAAAAACTGTTTTTT. It yields the protein CASSQDEDRPDYFNEKLFF. The chain has TRBV3-1 and TRBJ1-4; weak D call: TRBD1 (5 bases). Deletions cut 0 bases from V and 4 bases from J, with 21 bases between. The CDR3 is made up of 19 amino acids. Germline lookup yields CDR1 LGHDT and CDR2 YNNKEL (reference sequence).

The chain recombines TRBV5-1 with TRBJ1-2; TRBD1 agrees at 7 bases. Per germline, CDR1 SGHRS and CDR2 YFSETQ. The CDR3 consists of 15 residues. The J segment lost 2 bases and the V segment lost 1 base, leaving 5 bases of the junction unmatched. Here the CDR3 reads CASSLTPGQNYGYTF. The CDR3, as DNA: TGCGCCAGCAGCTTGACTCCGGGACAGAACTATGGCTACACCTTC.

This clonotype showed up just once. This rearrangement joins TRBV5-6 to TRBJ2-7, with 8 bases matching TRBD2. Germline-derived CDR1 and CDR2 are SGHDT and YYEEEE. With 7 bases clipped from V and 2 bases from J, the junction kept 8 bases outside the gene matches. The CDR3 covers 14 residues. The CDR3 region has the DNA TGTGCCAGCGACCTCTCGGGAGGGACCTACGAGCAGTACTTC. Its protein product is CASDLSGGTYEQYF.

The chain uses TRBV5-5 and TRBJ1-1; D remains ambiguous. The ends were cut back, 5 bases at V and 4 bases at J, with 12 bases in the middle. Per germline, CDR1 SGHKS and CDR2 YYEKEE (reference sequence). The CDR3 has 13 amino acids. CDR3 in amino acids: CASRKQGRTEAFF. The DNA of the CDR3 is TGTGCCAGCAGGAAACAAGGGCGCACTGAAGCTTTCTTT.

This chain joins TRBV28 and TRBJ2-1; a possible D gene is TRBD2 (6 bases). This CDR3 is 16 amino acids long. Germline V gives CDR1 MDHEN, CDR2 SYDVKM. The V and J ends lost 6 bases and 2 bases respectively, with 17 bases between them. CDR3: CASSLAIGRAYNEQFF. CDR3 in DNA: TGTGCCAGCAGCCTAGCCATCGGGAGAGCCTACAATGAGCAGTTCTTC.

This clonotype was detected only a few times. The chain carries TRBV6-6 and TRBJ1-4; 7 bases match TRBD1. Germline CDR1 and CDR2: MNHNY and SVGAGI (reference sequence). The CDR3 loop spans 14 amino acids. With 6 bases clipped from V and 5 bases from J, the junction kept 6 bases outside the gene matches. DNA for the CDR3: TGTGCCAGCAGCCGACCGGGACAGAATGAAAAACTGTTTTTT. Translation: CASSRPGQNEKLFF.

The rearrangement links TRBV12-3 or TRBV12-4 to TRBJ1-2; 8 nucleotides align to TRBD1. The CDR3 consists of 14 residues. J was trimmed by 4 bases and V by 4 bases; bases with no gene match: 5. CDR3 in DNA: TGTGCCAGCAGTTCAACCGGGACAGGCTATGGCTACACCTTC. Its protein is CASSSTGTGYGYTF.

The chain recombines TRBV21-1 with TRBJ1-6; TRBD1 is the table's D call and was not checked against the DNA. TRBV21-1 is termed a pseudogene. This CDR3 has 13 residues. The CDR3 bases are TGTGCCAGCAAAGGACAGGGAAATTCACCCCTCCACTTT. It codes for CASKGQGNSPLHF.

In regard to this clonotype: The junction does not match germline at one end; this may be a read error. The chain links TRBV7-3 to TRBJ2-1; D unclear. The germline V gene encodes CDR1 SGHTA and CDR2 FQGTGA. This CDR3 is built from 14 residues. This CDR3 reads CASSPKAGYNEQFF. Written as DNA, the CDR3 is TGTGCCAGCAGCCCAAAAGCTGGTTACAATGAGCAATTCTTC.

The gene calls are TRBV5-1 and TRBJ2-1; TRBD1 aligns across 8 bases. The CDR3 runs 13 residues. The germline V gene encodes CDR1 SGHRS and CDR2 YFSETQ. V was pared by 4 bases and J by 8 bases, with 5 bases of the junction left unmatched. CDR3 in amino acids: CASSIDRGYEQFF. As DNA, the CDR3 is TGCGCCAGCAGCATTGACAGGGGTTATGAGCAGTTCTTC.

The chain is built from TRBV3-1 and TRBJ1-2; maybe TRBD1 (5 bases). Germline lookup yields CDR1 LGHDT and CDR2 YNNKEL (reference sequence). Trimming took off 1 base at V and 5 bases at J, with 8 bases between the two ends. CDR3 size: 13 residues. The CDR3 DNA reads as TGTGCCAGCAGCCAAGGGGGGACTTATGGCTACACCTTC. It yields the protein CASSQGGTYGYTF.

The CDR3 sequence is CASSRDIAYEQYF. The CDR3 DNA sequence: TGTGCCAGCAGTCGGGACATTGCCTACGAGCAGTACTTC. The rearrangement uses TRBV6-5 and TRBJ2-7; D is possibly TRBD1 (6 bases). V lost 5 bases, J lost 2 bases, and 10 bases lay in between. Germline lookup yields CDR1 MNHEY and CDR2 SVGAGI. This CDR3 spans 13 amino acids.

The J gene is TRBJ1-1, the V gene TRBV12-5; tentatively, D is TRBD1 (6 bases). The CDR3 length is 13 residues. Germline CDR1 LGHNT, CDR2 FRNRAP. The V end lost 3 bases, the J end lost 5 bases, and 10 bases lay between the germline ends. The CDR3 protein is CASGFTQGTEAFF. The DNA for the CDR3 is TGTGCTAGTGGTTTTACCCAGGGGACTGAAGCTTTCTTT.